This TCR beta chain was retrieved from a study of cytomegalovirus exposure and HLA in healthy donors. The CDR3 extends over 11 amino acids. Per the germline V gene, CDR1 is SGHDT and CDR2 is YYEEEE. With 60 Vbeta and 13 Jbeta primers, the PCR was carried out. Authors' methods: In a later analysis, some 80 million unique TCR beta chains included roughly 11 million shared by two or more donors. The assay was immunoSEQ multiplex PCR, and TCRdb's table has in-frame clones only and misses some. The DNA gave D and trimming, while V, J and clone size come from that table. The specimen's table records about 200,000 clones. About this clone: Antigen unknown. One end of the junction varies from germline; a read error may be responsible.

General study points: As a later analysis revealed, most CMV-associated TCR beta chains appeared HLA-restricted. Reportedly, fewer N-insertions than the roughly 700-donor mean appeared in an Asian-associated ancestry cluster in a later analysis.

The sequence derives from a boy between 5 and 17 years old in good health and CMV-seronegative. The sequencing sample was made of PBMCs. The rearrangement joins TRBV5-6 to TRBJ1-6, with TRBD1 as a possible D gene (6 bases). DNA of the CDR3: TGTGCCAGCAGCAATACCAGGACAGTGGACTTT. Translation gives CASSNTRTVDF.